These 27 T cell receptor beta chains originate from one sample sequenced in a study of shared clonotypes between healthy human individuals. This table comes from immunoSEQ multiplex PCR, and its TCRdb copy is limited to in-frame clones, with some not included. This sample carries nearly 600,000 clones, less than 97% of them seen once, and the ten largest clones take 0.095% to 0.12%. Cells designated naive CD8 were CD45RO-negative and were positively selected for CCR7, with terminally differentiated effector memory CD45RA+ cells excluded. The sequenced material came from naive CD8+ T cells sorted from blood. The receptors were sampled from a woman aged 25-40 years in good health.

The chain couples TRBV5-6 to TRBJ1-1, with D possibly matching TRBD1 (5 bases). CDR1 and CDR2 from the germline V gene are SGHDT and YYEEEE. This CDR3 spans 13 amino acids. Trimming removed 0 bases at V and 7 bases at J, with 10 bases between. The CDR3 DNA follows: TGTGCCAGCAGCTTGGAGGGGTTAAGTGAAGCTTTCTTT. Translated, it gives CASSLEGLSEAFF.

Here the CDR3 reads CASAGVGYSYEQYF. CDR3 nucleotide sequence: TGTGCCAGCGCGGGTGTAGGGTACTCCTACGAGCAGTACTTC. This chain uses TRBV7-9 with TRBJ2-7, with D perhaps TRBD2 (5 bases). Germline lookup yields CDR1 SEHNR and CDR2 FQNEAQ (reference sequence). This CDR3 has 14 residues. V was trimmed by 8 bases and J by 0 bases, leaving 14 bases between them. The entire variable domain, with the rest obtained from reference TRBV7-9 and TRBJ2-7, is as follows: DTGVSQNPRHKITKRGQNVTFRCDPISEHNRLYWYRQTLGQGPEFLTYFQNEAQLEKSRLLSDRFSAERPKGSFSTLEIQRTEQGDSAMYLCASAGVGYSYEQYFGPGTRLTVT.

The DNA for the CDR3 is TGTGCCAGCATGTCTAGCGGGAGTGATACGCAGTATTTT. This sequence encodes CASMSSGSDTQYF. This rearrangement joins TRBV28 to TRBJ2-3; 10 nucleotides agree with TRBD2. From germline, CDR1 is MDHEN and CDR2 SYDVKM. CDR3 length: 13 residues. The V and J ends lost 7 bases and 6 bases, in that order; junction bases with no gene match: 4.

This chain uses TRBV28 with TRBJ2-5; 7 positions agree with TRBD1. The CDR3 has 16 residues. The germline V gene has CDR1 MDHEN and CDR2 SYDVKM. J gave up 1 base and V 4 bases, and 9 bases lay outside the gene matches. The CDR3 nucleotides are TGTGCCAGCAGTTGGGGGACAGCCGCCCCCCAAGAGACCCAGTACTTC. Its protein product is CASSWGTAAPQETQYF.

Notes on this clone: The same CDR3 is also encoded by other DNA sequences in this sample. The chain recombines TRBV6-5 with TRBJ1-1; TRBD1 aligns across 10 bases. The V gene's germline CDR1 is MNHEY and CDR2 SVGAGI. The CDR3 is 15 residues long. V shed 0 bases, J shed 4 bases, and the junction held 2 bases outside the gene matches. The CDR3 spells CASSYSRTGGTEAFF. CDR3 in DNA: TGTGCCAGCAGTTACTCCAGGACAGGGGGCACTGAAGCTTTCTTT.

The chain uses TRBV10-2 and TRBJ1-2; no clear D. The germline V gene has CDR1 WSHSY and CDR2 SAAADI. The CDR3 spans 12 residues. The V end was cut by 3 bases, the J end by 8 bases, with 10 bases between. CDR3 protein: CASSDVEWGYTF. The DNA of the CDR3 is TGCGCCAGCAGTGACGTCGAGTGGGGCTACACCTTC.

This clone was seen only once. The chain carries TRBV19 and TRBJ2-3, with 9 bases matching TRBD1. This CDR3 spans 16 amino acids. Trimming took 4 bases from V and 4 from J; bases not matched to a gene: 9. The germline CDR1 and CDR2 sequences are LNHDA and SQIVND (reference sequence). In DNA form, the CDR3 reads TGTGCCAGTAGTACAGGGGGACAGGGTCCCGCAGATACGCAGTATTTT. This encodes CASSTGGQGPADTQYF.

The rearrangement uses TRBV28 and TRBJ2-3; D is possibly TRBD1 (5 bases). The CDR3 totals 13 residues. Germline V gene sequence: CDR1 MDHEN, CDR2 SYDVKM. Trimming took off 5 bases at V and 7 bases at J, with 13 bases between the two ends. Here the CDR3 DNA reads TGTGCCAGCAGTCAAAAGGGGTGGAATACGCAGTATTTT. Its translation is CASSQKGWNTQYF.

CDR3 in DNA: TGTGCCTCCCAAGACCCTCGATACGAGCAGTACTTC. This translates into CASQDPRYEQYF. The chain couples TRBV28 to TRBJ2-7; no reliable D call. Germline values: CDR1 MDHEN, CDR2 SYDVKM. This CDR3 contains 12 residues. Trimming pared 11 bases from V and 4 bases from J, leaving 15 bases between.

V and J are TRBV27 and TRBJ2-2, with 9 bases aligning to TRBD1. Per the germline V gene, CDR1 is MNHEY and CDR2 is SMNVEV (reference sequence). Trimming cost V 3 bases and J 6 bases; bases outside gene matches: 2. The CDR3 loop spans 14 amino acids. In DNA, the CDR3 is TGTGCCAGCAGTTTGGACAGGGGCGCCGGGGAGCTGTTTTTT. It specifies CASSLDRGAGELFF.

The rearrangement uses TRBV13 and TRBJ2-5; no clear D gene. CDR1 and CDR2 (germline): PRHDT, FYEKMQ (reference sequence). V was clipped by 4 bases and J by 2 bases, with 11 bases between them. This CDR3 contains 14 residues. Written as DNA, the CDR3 is TGTGCCAGCAGCTATCCGTCAGTTCAAGAGACCCAGTACTTC. This sequence encodes CASSYPSVQETQYF.

For the CDR3, the DNA is TGTGCCAGTAGTATCTTTGCGGGAGAACTCTACGAGCAGTACTTC. It encodes CASSIFAGELYEQYF. The chain couples TRBV19 to TRBJ2-7; 7 nucleotides match TRBD2. Germline CDR1 reads LNHDA; CDR2 reads SQIVND (reference sequence). V shed 3 bases and J 3 bases; nucleotides not matched to a gene: 8. There are 15 residues in the CDR3.

The V call is TRBV19, the J call TRBJ2-5; D not certain. Near its end, the DNA agrees better with TRBJ2-7, so the J call may be wrong. This CDR3 region has 14 residues. Germline values: CDR1 LNHDA, CDR2 SQIVND (reference sequence). The CDR3 is CASSHRTNSYEQYF. DNA of the CDR3: TGTGCCAGTAGTCATCGGACCAACTCCTACGAGCAGTACTTC.

The J gene is TRBJ1-1, the V gene TRBV5-6; no clear D gene. The CDR3 runs to 16 residues. The germline gives CDR1 SGHDT, CDR2 YYEEEE. Trimming left V 1 base short and J 3 bases short, with 16 bases between. CDR3 region: CASSLLARGMDTEAFF. CDR3 nucleotide sequence: TGTGCCAGCAGCTTGCTGGCCCGCGGGATGGACACTGAAGCTTTCTTT.

The V call is TRBV27, the J call TRBJ1-1, with a tentative D call TRBD1 (5 bases). V was cut by 0 bases and J by 3 bases, with 17 bases left in between. The CDR3 covers 17 residues. Per the germline V gene, CDR1 is MNHEY and CDR2 is SMNVEV (reference sequence). The CDR3 DNA reads TGTGCCAGCAGTTTATCCCCGGCCAGGGTAGGTGACACTGAAGCTTTCTTT. Its protein is CASSLSPARVGDTEAFF.

As DNA, the CDR3 is TGTGCCAGCAGCCTAAAGTACGAGCAGTACTTC. It translates to CASSLKYEQYF. The chain recombines TRBV2 with TRBJ2-7; D is uncertain. V was pared by 6 bases and J by 4 bases, with 7 bases between. This CDR3 is 11 amino acids long. Per germline, CDR1 SNHLY and CDR2 FYNNEI. Using reference TRBV2 and TRBJ2-7 for the parts outside the CDR3, the full variable domain is EPEVTQTPSHQVTQMGQEVILRCVPISNHLYFYWYRQILGQKVEFLVSFYNNEISEKSEIFDDQFSVERPDGSNFTLKIRSTKLEDSAMYFCASSLKYEQYFGPGTRLTVT.

The V call is TRBV13, the J call TRBJ2-7; the match to TRBD1 covers 7 bases. The germline gives CDR1 PRHDT, CDR2 FYEKMQ (reference sequence). The CDR3 runs to 14 residues. The ends lost 5 bases at V and 2 bases at J; junction bases unmatched: 6. The CDR3 here is CASSPRDSPYEQYF. CDR3 nucleotide sequence: TGTGCCAGCAGCCCGAGGGACAGTCCCTACGAGCAGTACTTC.

This clone appeared a single time. The chain recombines TRBV9 with TRBJ2-3; D assignment may be TRBD1 or TRBD2 (5 bases each). This CDR3 comprises 15 residues. V lost 7 bases and J 2 bases, leaving 17 bases between the germline ends. Germline V gives CDR1 SGDLS, CDR2 YYNGEE. CDR3: CASSTGTAITDTQYF. In DNA, the CDR3 is TGTGCCAGCTCAACCGGGACGGCGATCACAGATACGCAGTATTTT.

The rearrangement joins TRBV29-1 to TRBJ2-1; D gene ambiguous. V lost 1 base to trimming and J lost 15 bases, with 16 bases between them. Per germline, CDR1 SQVTM and CDR2 ANQGSEA. This CDR3 has 12 residues. CDR3 protein: CSVEGQLPLRFF. CDR3 in DNA: TGCAGCGTTGAAGGTCAGCTACCCCTTCGGTTCTTC.

Points on this clone: Other DNA sequences from this sample encode an identical CDR3 as well. This chain joins TRBV7-9 and TRBJ1-1, with a possible D match to TRBD1 (5 bases). The CDR3 is 13 amino acids. The V gene's germline CDR1 is SEHNR and CDR2 FQNEAQ (reference sequence). The V end lost 4 bases, the J end lost 0 bases, and 6 bases lay between the germline ends. CDR3 region: CASSSTVNTEAFF. The CDR3 DNA reads as TGTGCCAGCAGCTCGACAGTGAACACTGAAGCTTTCTTT.

V gene TRBV4-1 combines with J gene TRBJ2-1; D gene ambiguous. CDR1 and CDR2 from the germline V gene are MGHRA and YSYEKL. This CDR3 is built from 13 residues. The V and J ends lost 0 bases and 4 bases respectively, with 4 bases between them. CDR3 sequence: CASSQEEYNEQFF. The CDR3 DNA follows: TGCGCCAGCAGCCAAGAAGAATACAATGAGCAGTTCTTC.

The chain employs TRBV11-2 and TRBJ2-2; D gene ambiguous. Germline CDR1 SGHAT, CDR2 FQNNGV. The CDR3 sequence is 14 residues long. Trimming left V 6 bases short and J 1 base short, with 9 bases between. The CDR3, as DNA: TGTGCCAGCAGATTTATGGTGAACACCGGGGAGCTGTTTTTT. Its protein is CASRFMVNTGELFF.

The gene calls are TRBV19 and TRBJ2-7; 8 bases map to TRBD2. Germline values: CDR1 LNHDA, CDR2 SQIVND (reference sequence). CDR3 size: 18 residues. The junction had 16 bases not matched to a gene; V was cut back by 3 bases and J by 3 bases. CDR3 in amino acids: CASSISRPGLAGGYEQYF. Written as DNA, the CDR3 is TGTGCCAGTAGTATCTCCCGCCCTGGGCTAGCGGGCGGCTACGAGCAGTACTTC.

The chain uses TRBV7-7 and TRBJ2-7; either TRBD1 or TRBD2 may supply D (5 bases each). CDR3 length equals 15 residues. Trimming pared 1 base from V and 0 bases from J, leaving 10 bases between. In germline, CDR1 is SSHAT, CDR2 FNYEAQ (reference sequence). In DNA form, the CDR3 reads TGTGCCAGCAGCTTAGAGGTGGGGACCTCCTACGAGCAGTACTTC. It yields the protein CASSLEVGTSYEQYF.

The chain joins TRBV6-4 to TRBJ1-1; perhaps TRBD1 as D (5 bases). Germline CDR1 MRHNA, CDR2 SNTAGT. The germline V and J ends were trimmed by 6 bases and 5 bases, with 16 bases remaining between them. The length of the CDR3 is 14 residues. Here the CDR3 DNA reads TGTGCCAGCAGCTTAAGCAGGGACCGGACTGAAGCTTTCTTT. Its translation is CASSLSRDRTEAFF.

The chain uses TRBV7-9 and TRBJ2-2; D gene unclear. Germline V gene sequence: CDR1 SEHNR, CDR2 FQNEAQ (reference sequence). V shed 1 base and J shed 2 bases, with 8 bases lying between them. CDR3 length: 15 residues. CDR3 in amino acids: CASSLEDLNTGELFF. DNA for the CDR3: TGTGCCAGCAGCTTAGAAGACCTTAACACCGGGGAGCTGTTTTTT. Full variable domain (remainder filled in from reference TRBV7-9 and TRBJ2-2): DTGVSQNPRHKITKRGQNVTFRCDPISEHNRLYWYRQTLGQGPEFLTYFQNEAQLEKSRLLSDRFSAERPKGSFSTLEIQRTEQGDSAMYLCASSLEDLNTGELFFGEGSRLTVL.

J is TRBJ2-5 and V is TRBV9; D not resolved. Between the trimmed V and J ends, which lost 0 bases and 2 bases, there was a span of 11 bases. The CDR3 has 15 residues. In germline, CDR1 is SGDLS, CDR2 YYNGEE. This CDR3 reads CASSVEAETQETQYF. The CDR3 DNA sequence: TGTGCCAGCAGCGTAGAGGCAGAAACACAAGAGACCCAGTACTTC.